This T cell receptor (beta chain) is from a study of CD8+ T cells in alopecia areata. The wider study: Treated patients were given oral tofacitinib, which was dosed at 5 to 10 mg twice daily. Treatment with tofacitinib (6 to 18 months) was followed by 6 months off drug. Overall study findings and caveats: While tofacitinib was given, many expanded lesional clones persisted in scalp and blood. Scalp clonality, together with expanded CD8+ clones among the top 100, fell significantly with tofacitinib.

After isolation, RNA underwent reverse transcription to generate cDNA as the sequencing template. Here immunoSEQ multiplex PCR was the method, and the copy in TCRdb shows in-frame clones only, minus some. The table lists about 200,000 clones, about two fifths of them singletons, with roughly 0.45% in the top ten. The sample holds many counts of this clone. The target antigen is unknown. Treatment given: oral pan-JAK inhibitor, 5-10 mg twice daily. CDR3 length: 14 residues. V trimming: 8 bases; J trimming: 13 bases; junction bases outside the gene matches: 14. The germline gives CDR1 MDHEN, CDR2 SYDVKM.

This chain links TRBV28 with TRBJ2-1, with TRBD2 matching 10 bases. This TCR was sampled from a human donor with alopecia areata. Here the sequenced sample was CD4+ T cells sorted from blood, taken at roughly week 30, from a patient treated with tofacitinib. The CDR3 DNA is TGTGCCAGCTACCAAGGGGGCCTAGCGGGAGACCAGTTCTTC. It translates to CASYQGGLAGDQFF. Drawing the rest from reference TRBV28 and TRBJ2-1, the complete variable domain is DVKVTQSSRYLVKRTGEKVFLECVQDMDHENMFWYRQDPGLGLRLIYFSYDVKMKEKGDIPEGYSVSREKKERFSLILESASTNQTSMYLCASYQGGLAGDQFFGPGTRLTVL.